The 2 T cell receptor beta chains reported below all come from one sample, sequenced in a study of cytomegalovirus exposure and HLA in healthy donors. The table came from immunoSEQ multiplex PCR; TCRdb's copy has only in-frame clones and leaves some out. There are about 120,000 clones in the sample; roughly nine tenths occur only once, and around 1.9% lies in the top ten. Material: PBMCs. These receptors originate from a woman aged 18-30 years in good health and CMV-seronegative.

The genes are TRBV25-1 and TRBJ2-1; possible D gene TRBD1, 6 bases. The CDR3 totals 14 residues. V lost 5 bases, J lost 7 bases, and 15 bases lay in between. Germline-derived CDR1 and CDR2 are MGHDK and SYGVNS. The chain's CDR3 is CASSLSTGTNEQFF. The CDR3, as DNA: TGTGCCAGCAGTCTTTCCACTGGGACAAATGAGCAGTTCTTC. Full variable domain (remainder filled in from reference TRBV25-1 and TRBJ2-1): EADIYQTPRYLVIGTGKKITLECSQTMGHDKMYWYQQDPGMELHLIHYSYGVNSTEKGDLSSESTVSRIRTEHFPLTLESARPSHTSQYLCASSLSTGTNEQFFGPGTRLTVL.

This clone occurred once. V and J are TRBV5-1 and TRBJ2-7; no clear D gene. Trimming pared 4 bases from V and 0 bases from J, leaving 14 bases between. Germline V gene lookup returns CDR1 SGHRS and CDR2 YFSETQ. CDR3 length: 15 amino acids. CDR3 residues: CASSPLTGASYEQYF. The CDR3 region has the DNA TGCGCCAGCAGCCCCCTCACCGGTGCCTCCTACGAGCAGTACTTC.